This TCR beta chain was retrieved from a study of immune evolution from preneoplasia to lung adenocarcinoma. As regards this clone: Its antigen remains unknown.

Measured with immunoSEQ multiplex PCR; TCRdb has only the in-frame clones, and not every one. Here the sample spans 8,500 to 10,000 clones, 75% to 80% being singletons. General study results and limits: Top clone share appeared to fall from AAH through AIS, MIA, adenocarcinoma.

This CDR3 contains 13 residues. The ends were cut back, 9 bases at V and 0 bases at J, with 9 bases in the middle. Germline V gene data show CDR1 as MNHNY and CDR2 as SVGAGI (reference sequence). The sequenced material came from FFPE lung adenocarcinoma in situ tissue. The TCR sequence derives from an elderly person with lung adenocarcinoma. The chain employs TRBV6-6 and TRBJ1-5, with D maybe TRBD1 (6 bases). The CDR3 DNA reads TGTGCCAGTAACAGGGTTAGCAATCAGCCCCAGCATTTT. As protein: CASNRVSNQPQHF.